This T cell receptor beta chain emerged from a study of cytomegalovirus exposure and HLA in healthy donors. Study at large: Among the roughly 370 genotyped donors, over 70% were placed in the Caucasian-associated ancestry cluster. Findings of the study overall: CMV serostatus was the only recorded immune exposure for donors. TCR beta sequences reportedly predicted the HLA-A and HLA-B alleles of most subjects accurately. Highly shared sequence variants in one cluster were likely a sequencing artifact.

Germline loops: CDR1 SGDLS, CDR2 YYNGEE. The CDR3 totals 15 residues. On this clone itself: The antigen remains unidentified.

PCR used 60 Vbeta primers and 13 Jbeta primers. Sequencing used immunoSEQ multiplex PCR; TCRdb keeps in-frame clones, though not all of them. This table holds approximately 59,000 clones, about two thirds found once. The TCR sequence derives from a man in his forties in good health and CMV-seropositive. The sequencing input was PBMCs. The V and J genes are TRBV9 and TRBJ2-5; the D gene is possibly TRBD2 (7 bases). TRBJ2-7 explains the end of the DNA better; the J call may be wrong. DNA of the CDR3: TGTGCCAGCAGCGTAGGGACAGCGGGACTCTACGAGCAGTACTTC. It specifies CASSVGTAGLYEQYF.